These 27 T cell receptor delta chains were all obtained from the same sample, sequenced in a study of γδ T cells in repeated Plasmodium falciparum infection. Flow sorting of PBMC yielded separate Vgamma9/Vdelta2+ and Vdelta2-negative gammadelta T cell populations for bulk repertoire analysis. TCRdb re-called clones from the multiplex PCR reads via CATT. The table includes roughly 48,000 delta-chain clones, 1.6% detected once. Sequences were obtained from gamma-delta T cells from blood. Every receptor here comes from a pool of human donors (malaria-infected and uninfected, not separated).

This clone was observed a handful of times. This likely traces to a read error, being one base from a far larger clone. Other DNA sequences in the same sample also yield this CDR3. V gene TRDV2 combines with J gene TRDJ1; D perhaps matches TRDD3 (6 bases). TCRdb records no J gene; here it was assigned by comparing the DNA to germline. The CDR3 is 20 residues long. Germline CDR1 is GEAIGNYY and CDR2 is EKD. Trimming pared 3 bases from V and 0 bases from J, leaving 28 bases between. CDR3 region: CACDPVALSLGYPNTDKLIF. CDR3 DNA sequence: TGTGCCTGTGACCCCGTTGCCCTATCACTGGGTTACCCCAACACCGATAAACTCATCTTT.

This clone was counted only a few times. For this DNA, TCRdb reports the protein of a much larger clone, which diverges at residue 9, most likely from a read error; the protein presented here is translated directly from the DNA. The chain employs TRDV1 and TRDJ1; possible D gene TRDD3, 6 bases. TCRdb carries no J gene annotation; the J gene was assigned here by matching the DNA with germline. Germline assignment: CDR1 TSWWSYY and CDR2 QGS. CDR3 length: 12 residues. Trimming removed 2 bases from V and 10 bases from J, with 11 bases in between. CDR3 nucleotides: TGTGCTCTTGGGGAATGGGGGGGAAGACTCATCTTT. This codes for CALGEWGGRLIF.

Worth noting for this clone: A far larger clone is just one base off, so this is likely a read error. Within the sample, other DNA sequences also encode this same CDR3. This chain connects TRDV2 to TRDJ2, with 11 bases identical to TRDD3. Matching the DNA to germline supplied the J gene, which TCRdb does not give. Germline trimming cut 7 bases from V and 2 bases from J; bases unmatched to any gene: 11. CDR3 length: 17 amino acids. Germline loops: CDR1 GEAIGNYY, CDR2 EKD. The CDR3 protein is CACDVDWGIRLTAQLFF. The CDR3 DNA follows: TGTGCCTGCGACGTCGACTGGGGGATAAGGTTGACAGCACAACTCTTCTTT.

This clone was seen a few times. A far larger clone differs by one base, so this is likely a read error. The rearrangement uses TRDV1 and TRDJ1; 8 bases are a match to TRDD3. The J gene is absent in TCRdb and was assigned here via DNA matching to germline. Germline V gives CDR1 TSWWSYY, CDR2 QGS. The CDR3 sequence is 22 residues long. The CDR3 here is CALGTHGNFIKLGDLYTDKLIF. The CDR3 bases are TGTGCCCTTGGGACCCACGGGAATTTTATTAAGCTGGGGGACTTATACACCGATAAACTCATCTTT.

Worth noting for this clone: The protein that TCRdb holds for this DNA derives from a much larger clone and differs from the translated DNA at residue 8, which likely indicates a read error; the protein shown here is translated from the DNA. CDR3 residues: CALGECHRDRGGYGYTDKLIF. CDR3 sequence (DNA): TGTGCTCTTGGGGAATGCCACCGAGACCGCGGGGGATACGGGTACACCGATAAACTCATCTTT. This sequence joins TRDV1 and TRDJ1; the match to TRDD3 covers 10 bases. The CDR3 has 21 amino acids. The junction had 18 bases not matched to a gene; V was cut back by 2 bases and J by 0 bases. From germline, CDR1 is TSWWSYY and CDR2 QGS.

This clone has at least ten counts. A read error likely explains why the TCRdb protein, taken from a much larger clone, differs from this DNA's translation at residue 10; the protein shown is translated from the DNA. The V call is TRDV2, the J call TRDJ2; tentative D call: TRDD3 (5 bases). The J gene was not available in TCRdb and was assigned here by matching the DNA to germline segments. Trimming removed 2 bases from V and 4 bases from J, with 16 bases in between. The V gene's germline CDR1 is GEAIGNYY and CDR2 EKD. CDR3 length: 16 amino acids. The CDR3 loop is CACDIIGVGGTAQLFF. CDR3 DNA: TGTGCCTGTGACATAATTGGGGTGGGAGGGACAGCACAACTCTTCTTT.

This clone was seen ten or more times. Other DNA variants within this sample encode the same CDR3. The gene calls are TRDV1 and TRDJ1; 12 nucleotides line up with TRDD3. Germline V lookup: CDR1 TSWWSYY, CDR2 QGS. V dropped 2 bases and J dropped 5; count of bases not matched to a gene: 15. This CDR3 region has 19 residues. In DNA form, the CDR3 reads TGTGCTCTTGGGGAATTTTTTCGCCATACTGGGGGATACTCGGATAAACTCATCTTT. Encoded protein: CALGEFFRHTGGYSDKLIF.

Notes on this clone: This DNA's translation differs at residue 19 from TCRdb's protein, which comes from a much larger clone; a read error is likely, and the protein shown is translated from the DNA. The CDR3 is CALVVTITGGLQHTYTDKPIF. The CDR3 region has the DNA TGTGCTCTTGTGGTTACCATTACTGGGGGACTCCAGCACACGTACACCGATAAACCCATCTTT. This chain links TRDV1 with TRDJ1; TRDD3 agrees at 9 bases. This CDR3 has 21 residues. The germline CDR1 and CDR2 sequences are TSWWSYY and QGS.

In this sample, this clone turned up many times. TCRdb's entry gives the protein of a much larger clone, which mismatches this DNA's translation at residue 6, likely from a read error; the protein reported here is translated from the DNA. V gene TRDV3 combines with J gene TRDJ1; D is ambiguous. The CDR3 loop spans 13 amino acids. V lost 2 bases and J 0 bases, leaving 10 bases between the germline ends. Per the germline V gene, CDR1 is TVYSNPD and CDR2 is GDNSRS (reference sequence). CDR3 DNA sequence: TGTGCCTTTCGGCGCGGCTACACCGATAAACTCATCTTT. The encoded protein is CAFRRGYTDKLIF.

As to this clone: TCRdb lists the protein of a much larger clone for this DNA, which differs at residue 3, so this is likely a read error; the protein given here is translated from the DNA itself. The chain carries TRDV2 and TRDJ1; 8 bases are shared with TRDD3. The J gene is not listed in TCRdb, so it was assigned here from a DNA match to germline. Germline V lookup: CDR1 GEAIGNYY, CDR2 EKD. V trimming: 8 bases; J trimming: 0 bases; junction bases outside the gene matches: 10. CDR3 length: 15 residues. The CDR3: CAYVGLGDNTDKLIF. The CDR3 DNA is TGTGCCTATGTAGGTCTGGGGGACAACACCGATAAACTCATCTTT.

This clone was seen repeatedly, ten times or more. A single base is all that separates this from a far larger clone, so a read error is likely. Other DNA sequences of this sample code for an identical CDR3. V and J are TRDV1 and TRDJ1, with 10 bases matching TRDD3. The CDR3 runs to 18 residues. Germline lookup yields CDR1 TSWWSYY and CDR2 QGS. Here the CDR3 DNA reads TGTGCTCTTGGGACCCACCTGGGGGATAAGTATAACACCGATAAGCTCATCTTT. This translates into CALGTHLGDKYNTDKLIF.

This clone was seen repeatedly, ten times or more. The same CDR3 arises from other DNA sequences in this sample as well. The chain couples TRDV1 to TRDJ1; tentative D call: TRDD3 (5 bases). The CDR3 spans 15 residues. Deletions cut 4 bases from V and 0 bases from J, with 12 bases between. From germline, CDR1 is TSWWSYY and CDR2 QGS. The CDR3 here is CALGGRGGYTDKLIF. In DNA, the CDR3 is TGTGCTCTTGGGGGTCGGGGGGGCTACACCGATAAACTCATCTTT.

Remarks on this clone: The likely explanation is a read error, given a far larger clone one base away. This specimen includes other DNA sequences encoding the same CDR3. The genes are TRDV1 and TRDJ1; 13 bases agree with TRDD3. Here the J gene was assigned by germline matching of the DNA, as TCRdb has none. The length of the CDR3 is 23 residues. Germline V lookup: CDR1 TSWWSYY, CDR2 QGS. The CDR3 reads CALGARFPKLYWGIRTETDKLIF. CDR3 nucleotide sequence: TGTGCTCTAGGGGCTCGATTCCCAAAATTATACTGGGGGATACGCACCGAAACCGATAAACTCATCTTT.

This clone was recorded a few times. TCRdb assigns this DNA the protein of a much larger clone, which departs from its translation at residue 5; this likely reflects a read error, and the protein shown comes from translating the DNA. J is TRDJ1 and V is TRAV38-2/DV8; TRDD1 might be the D (6 bases). Assignment of the J gene here rests on matching the DNA to germline, because TCRdb gives none. V was pared by 4 bases and J by 0 bases, with 37 bases between. The CDR3 extends over 23 amino acids. From germline, CDR1 is TSESDYY and CDR2 QEAYKQQN. The CDR3, as DNA: TGTGCTTATAGGGGCGCGACCTGTCGAATAGTACTGGAGCCCGCGCTGTACACCGATAAACTCATCTTT. As protein: CAYRGATCRIVLEPALYTDKLIF.

As to this clone: Being one base from a much bigger clone, this may be a read error. This chain links TRAV38-2/DV8 with TRDJ1; tentative D call: TRDD2 (9 bases). This CDR3 is built from 27 residues. Germline values: CDR1 TSESDYY, CDR2 QEAYKQQN. CDR3 sequence: CAYRSRGGRTFLRALRTGGPHTDKLIF. CDR3 nucleotide sequence: TGTGCTTATAGGAGTCGGGGGGGGAGAACCTTCCTACGCGCTCTCCGTACTGGGGGTCCTCACACCGATAAGCTCATCTTT.

This clone was picked up a small number of times. A single base is all that separates this from a far larger clone, so a read error is likely. Additional DNA sequences in this sample encode the identical CDR3. The chain uses TRDV1 and TRDJ1; 11 bases fit TRDD3. Here the J gene was assigned by germline matching of the DNA, as TCRdb has none. The CDR3 contains 24 residues. The germline V gene has CDR1 TSWWSYY and CDR2 QGS. The CDR3 nucleotides read TGTGCTCTCGGGGTTTGTTCCTACGCTACGAGAAACTGGGGGATAACAGGATTCACCGATAAACTCATCTTT. Translating gives CALGVCSYATRNWGITGFTDKLIF.

A word on this clone: The protein TCRdb gives is from a much larger clone and does not agree with this DNA's translation at residue 21, likely a read error; the protein shown here comes from the DNA. With the J gene uncalled, the V gene is TRDV1; TRDD3, the table's D call, lacks a check against the DNA. CDR3 length equals 22 residues. The germline CDR1 and CDR2 sequences are TSWWSYY and QGS. CDR3: CALGKIPKDKILGDTRTDKLTF. CDR3 bases: TGTGCTCTTGGGAAGATCCCCAAGGACAAAATTCTGGGGGATACGCGCACCGATAAACTCACCTTT.

This clone has a handful of counts. TCRdb records a much larger clone's protein for this DNA, with a difference at residue 3 that likely arises from a read error; the protein given is the translation of the DNA. This sequence joins TRDV3 and TRDJ1; D is perhaps TRDD3 (8 bases). As TCRdb names no J gene, one was assigned here on the basis of a DNA match to germline. The CDR3 extends over 19 amino acids. Trimming took 5 bases from V and 0 from J, leaving 31 bases between them. From germline, CDR1 is TVYSNPD and CDR2 GDNSRS (reference sequence). The chain's CDR3 is CALYLPSRHWGPYTDKLIF. CDR3 sequence (DNA): TGTGCCCTTTACCTTCCTTCCCGTCACTGGGGGCCCTACACCGATAAACTCATCTTT.

This clone occurred many times. This likely stems from a read error, as it lies one base from a far larger clone. This sample includes further DNA sequences coding for the same CDR3. The chain links TRDV1 to TRDJ1, with 8 bases matching TRDD3. In the absence of a J gene in TCRdb, the DNA was matched to germline to assign it here. The V segment lost 1 base and the J segment 0 bases; nucleotides outside the gene matches: 28. Per germline, CDR1 TSWWSYY and CDR2 QGS. The CDR3 sequence is 24 residues long. The CDR3 DNA sequence: TGTGCTCTTGGGGAACGACCTACCTCGCTAACTGGGGGGTACGCTGCCGGGTACACCGATAAACTCATCTTT. Translating gives CALGERPTSLTGGYAAGYTDKLIF.

Concerning this clone: A read error is the likely source, as a far larger clone sits one nucleotide away. In the same sample, other DNA sequences code for this CDR3. The CDR3 nucleotides read TGTGCTCTTGGGGAAATACGATCCCTGGTACTGGGGGCCCCGTACACCGATAAACTCATCTTT. Its translation is CALGEIRSLVLGAPYTDKLIF. V gene TRDV1 combines with J gene TRDJ1; 8 nucleotides align to TRDD3. TCRdb is silent on the J gene; assignment here came from matching the DNA to germline. The V gene's germline CDR1 is TSWWSYY and CDR2 QGS. This CDR3 contains 21 residues. V was pared by 2 bases and J by 0 bases, with 20 bases of the junction left unmatched.

Turning to this clone: Since a far larger clone is one base different, this is likely a read error. The same CDR3 arises from other DNA sequences in this sample as well. The gene calls are TRDV1 and TRDJ3, with 8 bases that match TRDD2. The CDR3 has 25 residues. CDR1 and CDR2 (germline): TSWWSYY, QGS. With V trimmed by 4 bases and J by 0 bases, 26 bases remained unmatched. CDR3 nucleotides: TGTGCTCTTGGGGGAGCGCTCGCCTTCCTATACCAACACCGGGTCGACTCCTGGGACACCCGACAGATGTTTTTC. Protein product: CALGGALAFLYQHRVDSWDTRQMFF.

As for this clone: The protein recorded in TCRdb matches a much larger clone and deviates from this DNA's translation at residue 4, suggesting a read error; the protein here is obtained by translating the DNA. The chain couples TRDV2 to TRDJ1; 11 bases map to TRDD3. The J gene comes from matching the DNA to germline here; TCRdb lacks it. The CDR3 is 17 amino acids. Germline CDR1 GEAIGNYY, CDR2 EKD. The CDR3 sequence is CACGTVGLGDTRGKLIF. CDR3 sequence (DNA): TGTGCCTGTGGCACCGTCGGTCTGGGGGATACCCGGGGTAAACTCATCTTT.

This clone came up a few times. The protein held in TCRdb is that of a much larger clone and does not match this DNA's translation at residue 9, likely because of a read error; the protein shown is translated from the DNA. The chain employs TRDV1 and TRDJ1, with a weak D call TRDD3 (5 bases). The J gene is not listed in TCRdb, so it was assigned here from a DNA match to germline. In germline, CDR1 is TSWWSYY, CDR2 QGS. Trimming removed 5 bases from V and 3 bases from J, with 22 bases in between. The CDR3 extends over 17 amino acids. CDR3 amino acids: CALGWRGGVFPPDKLIF. CDR3 nucleotides: TGTGCTCTTGGGTGGCGAGGGGGGGTATTCCCCCCCGATAAACTCATCTTT.

This clone was counted only a few times. A single base is all that separates this from a far larger clone, so a read error is likely. V gene TRDV2 was called; the J gene was not; the DNA was not used to check the table's D call, TRDD3. The CDR3 loop spans 20 amino acids. Germline V gene sequence: CDR1 GEAIGNYY, CDR2 EKD. CDR3 nucleotide sequence: TGTGCCTGTGACACAGTCATACGTACTGGGGGATACGCGCCCACCGATAAGCTCATCTTT. Its protein product is CACDTVIRTGGYAPTDKLIF.

Concerning this clone: It is likely a read error: a sequence one base away is far more abundant. Within the sample, other DNA sequences also encode this same CDR3. The chain has TRDV1 and TRDJ1; D is ambiguous. Germline CDR1 reads TSWWSYY; CDR2 reads QGS. The CDR3 covers 14 residues. Written as DNA, the CDR3 is TGTGCTCTTGGGGAACGGCGTAAGTACGATAAGCTCATCTTT. This sequence encodes CALGERRKYDKLIF.

In regard to this clone: The protein TCRdb gives is from a much larger clone and does not agree with this DNA's translation at residue 16, likely a read error; the protein shown here comes from the DNA. J gene calling gave no result, while the V gene is TRDV1; the table's D call of TRDD3 was not tested on the DNA. The germline CDR1 and CDR2 sequences are TSWWSYY and QGS. CDR3 size: 17 residues. CDR3 in DNA: TGTGCTCTTGGGGAGACTTCCTACCTCCCGCAAGAAGGTGGACTCACCTTT. It specifies CALGETSYLPQEGGLTF.

This clone was seen a few times. TCRdb lists the protein of a much larger clone for this DNA, which differs at residue 15, so this is likely a read error; the protein given here is translated from the DNA itself. The V gene is listed as TRDV1; no J gene was called; TRDD3 is the table's D call and was not checked against the DNA. CDR1 TSWWSYY and CDR2 QGS come from the germline V gene. The CDR3 runs 17 residues. CDR3 coding DNA: TGTGCTCTTGGGGCCCCCGTGGGACTGGGGGACCCAGACGAACCCATCTTT. It codes for CALGAPVGLGDPDEPIF.